Below are 11 T cell receptor beta chains sequenced from a single sample in a study of blood T cell repertoires in COVID-19. The protocol was immunoSEQ multiplex PCR, while the TCRdb copy is restricted to in-frame clones and leaves out a portion. The sample holds 43,000 or so clones, about four fifths seen once. Source material: peripheral blood. These receptors all stem from an elderly woman with acute or convalescent COVID-19.

V gene TRBV2 combines with J gene TRBJ1-4; D is perhaps TRBD1 (5 bases). The CDR3 loop spans 16 amino acids. Trimming left V 6 bases short and J 0 bases short, with 14 bases between. Germline CDR1 SNHLY, CDR2 FYNNEI. For the CDR3, the DNA is TGTGCCAGCAGCCGAGGACATCCAGCAACTAATGAAAAACTGTTTTTT. Encoded protein: CASSRGHPATNEKLFF.

The chain recombines TRBV19 with TRBJ1-6, with D hard to call. The CDR3 extends over 13 amino acids. CDR1 and CDR2 (germline): LNHDA, SQIVND (reference sequence). Trimming removed 7 bases from V and 10 bases from J, with 14 bases in between. CDR3 sequence (DNA): TGTGCCAGTACCGTCGATCGTGGCTCACCCCTCCACTTT. This sequence encodes CASTVDRGSPLHF.

The rearrangement uses TRBV5-1 and TRBJ2-3, with D possibly matching TRBD1 (5 bases). The CDR3 extends over 14 amino acids. The V end was cut by 1 base, the J end by 3 bases, with 9 bases between. Germline values: CDR1 SGHRS, CDR2 YFSETQ. In nucleotides, the CDR3 is TGCGCCAGCAGCTTGATACAGGTAACAGATACGCAGTATTTT. Its translation: CASSLIQVTDTQYF.

The table lists this clone with a count of one. Mismatch with germline at one junction end may stem from a read error. The chain employs TRBV18 and TRBJ2-5; 12 positions agree with TRBD1. The CDR3 length is 13 residues. The germline CDR1 and CDR2 sequences are KGHSH and LQKENI. The CDR3, as DNA: TGTGCCAGCTCACCACAGGGACAGGGGGCGCGTAACTTC. Protein sequence: CASSPQGQGARNF.

The gene calls are TRBV4-1 and TRBJ2-3, with TRBD1 matching over 8 bases. V was pared by 4 bases and J by 4 bases, with 7 bases of the junction left unmatched. Germline assignment: CDR1 MGHRA and CDR2 YSYEKL. CDR3 size: 15 residues. The CDR3 loop reads CASSPQRQGPDTQYF. As DNA, the CDR3 is TGCGCCAGCAGCCCGCAAAGACAGGGGCCAGATACGCAGTATTTT.

This chain connects TRBV19 to TRBJ1-6; TRBD1 agrees at 8 bases. CDR1 LNHDA and CDR2 SQIVND come from the germline V gene (reference sequence). CDR3 length: 13 residues. J gave up 11 bases and V 1 base, and 1 base lay outside the gene matches. The CDR3 DNA reads as TGTGCCAGTAGTATAGTGACAGGGGCACCCCTCCACTTT. Protein product: CASSIVTGAPLHF.

V usage is TRBV9 and J usage is TRBJ1-2, with 7 bases lining up with TRBD1. J lost 2 bases, V lost 6 bases, and 7 bases had no gene match. CDR1 and CDR2 from the germline V gene are SGDLS and YYNGEE. The CDR3 totals 14 residues. The chain's CDR3 is CASTPGGQNYGYTF. As DNA, the CDR3 is TGTGCCAGCACCCCAGGGGGACAGAACTATGGCTACACCTTC. The whole variable domain, remainder taken from reference TRBV9 and TRBJ1-2, is DSGVTQTPKHLITATGQRVTLRCSPRSGDLSVYWYQQSLDQGLQFLIQYYNGEERAKGNILERFSAQQFPDLHSELNLSSLELGDSALYFCASTPGGQNYGYTFGSGTRLTVV.

The chain links TRBV7-2 to TRBJ1-1, with D unresolved. Germline CDR1 and CDR2: SGHTA and FQGNSA. The CDR3 extends over 14 amino acids. Between the trimmed V and J ends, which lost 5 bases and 4 bases, there was a span of 14 bases. The CDR3 sequence: CASSVTGLGTEAFF. The CDR3 region has the DNA TGTGCCAGCAGCGTAACGGGGTTGGGCACTGAAGCTTTCTTT. The full variable domain, in which reference TRBV7-2 and TRBJ1-1 provide the parts outside the CDR3, is GAGVSQSPSNKVTEKGKDVELRCDPISGHTALYWYRQSLGQGLEFLIYFQGNSAPDKSGLPSDRFSAERTGGSVSTLTIQRTQQEDSAVYLCASSVTGLGTEAFFGQGTRLTVV.

This clone was recorded only once. The genes are TRBV9 and TRBJ2-3; TRBD2 might be the D (6 bases). The CDR3 runs 16 residues. V lost 2 bases and J 0 bases, leaving 13 bases between the germline ends. Looked up from germline, CDR1 is SGDLS and CDR2 is YYNGEE. The DNA for the CDR3 is TGTGCCAGCAGCGTGGGAGCCGGGACTAGCACAGATACGCAGTATTTT. Protein product: CASSVGAGTSTDTQYF.

This clone was counted a single time. The V gene is TRBV6-1, the J gene TRBJ2-1; 9 bases fit TRBD1. Per the germline V gene, CDR1 is MNHNS and CDR2 is SASEGT. The ends lost 2 bases at V and 4 bases at J; junction bases unmatched: 3. This CDR3 contains 15 residues. In DNA form, the CDR3 reads TGTGCCAGCAGTGAATGGGGACAGGGATACAATGAGCAGTTCTTC. As protein: CASSEWGQGYNEQFF.

This chain joins TRBV5-1 and TRBJ2-2; 14 nucleotides match TRBD2. CDR1 and CDR2 from the germline V gene are SGHRS and YFSETQ. J was trimmed by 6 bases and V by 4 bases; bases with no gene match: 2. CDR3 length: 15 amino acids. DNA of the CDR3: TGCGCCAGCAGCCCGACTAGCGGGGGGGCCGGGGAGCTGTTTTTT. This encodes CASSPTSGGAGELFF.